This note documents a single TCR beta chain sequence. Its antigen is still unknown. Profiling relied on immunoSEQ multiplex PCR, and the TCRdb table lists in-frame clones only, not all of them. The sample gives tens of thousands of clones, roughly 89% of which show up once; less than 0.2% is in the top ten. The record originates from a study of OX40 agonist ivuxolimab in advanced cancers. For the study at large: At 0.01 to 10 mg/kg, ivuxolimab was administered intravenously to patients every 2 weeks. The study's findings and limits: Among some nonresponders, normalized T-cell clonal expansion was also low. The work left the antigen specificity of expanded peripheral T cells undetermined. Clonal expansion among partial responders at 0.1-3.0 mg/kg ranked near the lowest.

CDR3 length equals 16 residues. V was trimmed by 3 bases and J by 0 bases, leaving 13 bases between them. CDR1 and CDR2 (germline): KGHSH, LQKENI. The receptor's source is an adult with an advanced solid tumor such as melanoma, head and neck, liver or kidney cancer. V is TRBV18 and J is TRBJ2-3; tentative D call: TRBD2 (6 bases). The sequencing used CD4+ or CD8+ T cells sorted from blood, collected in a trial of the OX40 agonist ivuxolimab. The CDR3 sequence is CASSPYSGLSTDTQYF. The CDR3, as DNA: TGTGCCAGCTCACCGTATAGCGGCCTTAGCACAGATACGCAGTATTTT.